The 17 T cell receptor beta chains below all came from one sample that was sequenced in a study of vaccination and CD4 T cells after COVID-19. As for treatment: roughly ten-day PBMC culture with coronavirus spike peptide pools or control peptides (ViraFEST assay). No antigen has been identified for these receptors. With the Oncomine TCR Beta short-read assay, DNA from cultured CD4+ T cells was sequenced. TCRdb re-called the PCR reads with MiXCR, one entry per CDR3 protein. The profile covers about 20,000 distinct CDR3 sequences, with 40% to 65% appearing a single time and approximately 9.9% taken by the ten largest. The sample was CD4+ T cells from blood, cultured in vitro. These receptors were taken from a human donor who had recovered from COVID-19.

A few counts support this clonotype. V is TRBV27 and J is TRBJ1-2; TRBD1 is a possible D gene (5 bases). CDR1 is MNHEY and CDR2 is SMNVEV in the germline V gene (reference sequence). The CDR3 has 21 residues. V was trimmed by 5 bases and J by 0 bases, leaving 31 bases between them. The CDR3 reads CASSPRQHGDGGVFANYGYTF. The CDR3 DNA sequence: TGTGCCAGCAGTCCCCGACAGCATGGTGACGGGGGGGTCTTTGCTAACTATGGCTACACCTTC.

This chain connects TRBV20-1 to TRBJ1-5, with 7 nucleotides matching TRBD1. The CDR3 totals 14 residues. Germline trimming cut 5 bases from V and 7 bases from J; bases unmatched to any gene: 11. Germline V gene sequence: CDR1 DFQATT, CDR2 SNEGSKA (reference sequence). The DNA of the CDR3 is TGCAGTGCTTCGACAGGGAGGGTCGGGCAGCCCCAGCATTTT. Translating it yields CSASTGRVGQPQHF.

The V gene is TRBV27, the J gene TRBJ2-1; perhaps D is TRBD1 or TRBD2 (5 bases each). V was shortened by 1 base and J by 9 bases, with 7 bases between the two germline ends. Germline assignment: CDR1 MNHEY and CDR2 SMNVEV (reference sequence). The CDR3 loop spans 12 amino acids. CDR3 sequence reads: CASSLWGSEQFF. Written as DNA, the CDR3 is TGTGCCAGCAGTTTATGGGGGAGTGAGCAGTTCTTC.

This chain links TRBV25-1 with TRBJ1-3, with D perhaps matching TRBD1 (5 bases). The CDR3 contains 17 residues. Between the trimmed V and J ends, which lost 1 base and 0 bases, there was a span of 13 bases. Germline V gene data show CDR1 as MGHDK and CDR2 as SYGVNS. This CDR3 reads CASSEWGGYISGNTIYF. CDR3 DNA: TGTGCCAGCAGTGAATGGGGGGGATACATCTCTGGAAACACCATATATTTT.

The V and J genes are TRBV18 and TRBJ1-2, with D possibly TRBD1 on 6 matching bases. Germline-derived CDR1 and CDR2 are KGHSH and LQKENI. CDR3 length: 15 residues. Deletions cut 3 bases from V and 6 bases from J, with 17 bases between. The CDR3 loop reads CASSPPGRGGDGYTF. The CDR3, as DNA: TGTGCCAGCTCACCGCCCGGTAGGGGGGGTGATGGCTACACCTTC.

V and J are TRBV11-3 and TRBJ2-7; 7 bases agree with TRBD1. The CDR3 consists of 15 residues. CDR1 and CDR2 from the germline V gene are SGHNT and YENEEA. The J segment lost 5 bases and the V segment lost 5 bases, leaving 12 bases of the junction unmatched. CDR3 nucleotide sequence: TGTGCCAGCAGCAAAGGGGGCAGGGACGGCGACGAGCAGTACTTC. Encoded protein: CASSKGGRDGDEQYF.

On this clonotype: At one end, the junction sequence differs from germline, possibly due to a read error. The chain recombines TRBV7-6 with TRBJ2-2; D possibly corresponds to TRBD2 (6 bases). The germline V gene encodes CDR1 SGHVS and CDR2 FNYEAQ. This CDR3 contains 16 residues. The CDR3 coding sequence is TGCGCCAGCAGCTCCCAACTGGGACTGAACACCGGGGAGCTGTTTTTT. It specifies CASSSQLGLNTGELFF.

The chain employs TRBV20-1 and TRBJ2-5; no clear D gene. CDR1 DFQATT and CDR2 SNEGSKA come from the germline V gene (reference sequence). The CDR3 is 16 residues long. V was shortened by 6 bases and J by 1 base, with 21 bases between the two germline ends. The CDR3: CSARPTGIRIQETQYF. CDR3 nucleotides: TGCAGTGCCAGACCTACGGGCATCCGGATCCAAGAGACCCAGTACTTC.

Only a few counts were recorded for this clonotype. The chain joins TRBV20-1 to TRBJ2-5; TRBD2 matches 7 bases. V dropped 2 bases and J dropped 5; count of bases not matched to a gene: 8. The CDR3 is made up of 14 amino acids. Germline assignment: CDR1 DFQATT and CDR2 SNEGSKA (reference sequence). The CDR3 coding sequence is TGCAGTGCTAGACCCATGGGGGGGTCGGAGACCCAGTACTTC. It translates to CSARPMGGSETQYF.

The chain is built from TRBV5-1 and TRBJ1-2; 8 positions agree with TRBD1. Germline V gene lookup returns CDR1 SGHRS and CDR2 YFSETQ. After removal of 4 bases from V and 6 bases from J, the junction contained 5 bases not matched to a gene. The CDR3 loop spans 13 amino acids. CDR3 DNA: TGCGCCAGCAGCCGCGACAGGGGAGATGGCTACACCTTC. Translated: CASSRDRGDGYTF.

This clonotype has more than one count but fewer than ten. The rearrangement uses TRBV20-1 and TRBJ1-6; 7 bases match TRBD1. V lost 8 bases to trimming and J lost 8 bases; unmatched junction nucleotides: 12. The CDR3 is made up of 14 amino acids. In germline, CDR1 is DFQATT, CDR2 SNEGSKA (reference sequence). The DNA of the CDR3 is TGCAGTTCCCCAACTGGGACAGTACATTCACCCCTCCACTTT. This encodes CSSPTGTVHSPLHF.

In its sample, this clonotype is medium-sized. This chain joins TRBV19 and TRBJ2-5; 8 bases align to TRBD1. There are 15 residues in the CDR3. The V segment lost 6 bases and the J segment 1 base; nucleotides outside the gene matches: 7. In germline, CDR1 is LNHDA, CDR2 SQIVND (reference sequence). The CDR3 DNA is TGTGCCAGTAGATACACGGACAGGGCCCAAGAGACCCAGTACTTC. As protein: CASRYTDRAQETQYF.

This rearrangement joins TRBV5-1 to TRBJ1-1; D remains unclear. CDR1 is SGHRS, CDR2 YFSETQ, per germline. The CDR3 spans 13 residues. Deletions cut 0 bases from V and 4 bases from J, with 7 bases between. The CDR3 DNA reads as TGCGCCAGCAGCTTGGTAGTGAGCACTGAAGCTTTCTTT. The encoded protein is CASSLVVSTEAFF.

The chain has TRBV29-1 and TRBJ1-1; 7 bases are a match to TRBD1. CDR3 length: 13 amino acids. Germline CDR1 reads SQVTM; CDR2 reads ANQGSEA. V lost 7 bases to trimming and J lost 1 base; unmatched junction nucleotides: 6. The CDR3 is CSATGLGNTEAFF. The CDR3 DNA reads TGCAGCGCGACAGGGTTGGGGAACACTGAAGCTTTCTTT.

The chain joins TRBV27 to TRBJ2-2; D is ambiguous. Germline V CDR1 and CDR2: MNHEY, SMNVEV (reference sequence). Trimming pared 6 bases from V and 2 bases from J, leaving 10 bases between. The CDR3 has 14 residues. CDR3 sequence reads: CASRSVSNTGELFF. In nucleotides, the CDR3 is TGTGCCAGCAGATCGGTCAGTAACACCGGGGAGCTGTTTTTT.

The chain carries TRBV6-5 and TRBJ1-1; the D is unclear. Between the trimmed V and J ends, which lost 0 bases and 0 bases, there was a span of 5 bases. The CDR3 has 14 residues. The V gene's germline CDR1 is MNHEY and CDR2 SVGAGI. The CDR3 coding sequence is TGTGCCAGCAGTTACTCAGGGTTGAACACTGAAGCTTTCTTT. This encodes CASSYSGLNTEAFF.

For the CDR3, the DNA is TGTGCCAGCAGTGTTCGAACTAGCACAGATACGCAGTATTTT. Protein sequence: CASSVRTSTDTQYF. This chain joins TRBV2 and TRBJ2-3, with unresolved D. There are 14 residues in the CDR3. The ends were cut back, 4 bases at V and 0 bases at J, with 8 bases in the middle. From germline, CDR1 is SNHLY and CDR2 FYNNEI.